Listed here is a single T cell receptor beta chain. As yet, its antigen is unknown. The sample belongs to a study of tumor-infiltrating lymphocytes in primary liver carcinoma. About the study: Participating patients were men and women between 30 and 69 years old. Study results and limitations: The top-250-clone fraction was significantly higher in tumors than in blood (p = 0.039). Among the pair types, tumor region pairs showed more overlap than tumor-adjacent and tumor-blood pairs.

From 500 ng total RNA, TCR beta cDNA was generated with a primer in the constant region. Investigators got TCR beta libraries out of three nested multiplex PCR rounds, done with slightly modified ARM-PCR. Use of TRBV1-TRBV30 forward primers with a C-beta reverse primer characterized the first two PCR rounds, which lasted 10 cycles each. TCRdb called the multiplex PCR reads again in MiXCR, with one record for every CDR3 protein. The data show fewer than 350,000 distinct CDR3 sequences, less than 70% seen once. The blood RNA (from unsorted whole blood) was obtained, and germline DNA was also extracted. V lost 6 bases, J lost 1 base, and 7 bases stayed unmatched. CDR1 is MNHEY and CDR2 is SVGAGI in the germline V gene. The CDR3 extends over 15 amino acids.

Input material: peripheral blood. This receptor was taken from a man aged 40-49 years with primary liver carcinoma and hepatitis B virus infection. The rearrangement links TRBV6-5 to TRBJ2-3, with 7 bases aligning to TRBD1. The CDR3 loop reads CASSQGVKGTDTQYF. The CDR3 bases are TGTGCCAGCAGCCAGGGGGTTAAAGGCACAGATACGCAGTATTTT.